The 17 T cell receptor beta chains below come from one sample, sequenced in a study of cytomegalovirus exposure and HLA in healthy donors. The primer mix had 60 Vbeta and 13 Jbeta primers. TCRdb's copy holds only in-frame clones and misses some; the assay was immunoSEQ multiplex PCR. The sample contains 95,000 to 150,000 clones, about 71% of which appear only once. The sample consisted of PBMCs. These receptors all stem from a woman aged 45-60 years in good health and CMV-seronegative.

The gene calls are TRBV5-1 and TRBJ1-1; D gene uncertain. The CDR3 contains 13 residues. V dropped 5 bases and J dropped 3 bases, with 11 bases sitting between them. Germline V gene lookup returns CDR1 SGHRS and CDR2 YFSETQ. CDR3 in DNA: TGCGCCAGCAGGGCCGGGGTAGACACTGAAGCTTTCTTT. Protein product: CASRAGVDTEAFF.

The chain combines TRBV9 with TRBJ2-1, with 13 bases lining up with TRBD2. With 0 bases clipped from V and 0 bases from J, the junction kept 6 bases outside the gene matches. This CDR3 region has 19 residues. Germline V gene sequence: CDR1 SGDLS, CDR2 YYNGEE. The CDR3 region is CASSVVGLAGLISYNEQFF. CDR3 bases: TGTGCCAGCAGCGTAGTGGGACTAGCGGGACTCATCTCCTACAATGAGCAGTTCTTC.

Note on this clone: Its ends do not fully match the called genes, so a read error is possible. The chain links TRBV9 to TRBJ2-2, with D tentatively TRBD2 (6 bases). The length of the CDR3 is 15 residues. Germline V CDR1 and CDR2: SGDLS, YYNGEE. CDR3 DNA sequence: TGTGCCAGCAGCGTAAGCCTCGCGAACACCGGGGGGCTGTTTTTT. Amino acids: CASSVSLANTGGLFF.

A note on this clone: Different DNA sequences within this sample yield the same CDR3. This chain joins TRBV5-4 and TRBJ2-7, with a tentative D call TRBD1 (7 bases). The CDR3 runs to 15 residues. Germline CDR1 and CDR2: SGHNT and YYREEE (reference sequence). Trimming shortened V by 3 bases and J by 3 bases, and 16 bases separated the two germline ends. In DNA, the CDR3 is TGTGCCAGCAGCTCACCAGGGGGGCCGAGCTACGAGCAGTACTTC. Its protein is CASSSPGGPSYEQYF.

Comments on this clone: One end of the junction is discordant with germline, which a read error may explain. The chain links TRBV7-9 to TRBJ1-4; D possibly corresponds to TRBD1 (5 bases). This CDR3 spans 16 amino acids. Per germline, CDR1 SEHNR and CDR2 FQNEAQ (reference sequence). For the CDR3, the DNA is TGTGCCAGCAGCTTAGGGGACTTCCCTGATAATGAAAAGCTGTTTTTT. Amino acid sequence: CASSLGDFPDNEKLFF.

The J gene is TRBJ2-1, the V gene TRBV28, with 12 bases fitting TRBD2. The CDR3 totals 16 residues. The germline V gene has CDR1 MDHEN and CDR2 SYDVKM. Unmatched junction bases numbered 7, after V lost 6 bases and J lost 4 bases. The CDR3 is CASSPGLAGLYNEQFF. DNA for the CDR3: TGTGCCAGCAGCCCCGGACTAGCGGGGCTTTACAATGAGCAGTTCTTC. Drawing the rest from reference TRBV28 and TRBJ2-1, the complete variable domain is DVKVTQSSRYLVKRTGEKVFLECVQDMDHENMFWYRQDPGLGLRLIYFSYDVKMKEKGDIPEGYSVSREKKERFSLILESASTNQTSMYLCASSPGLAGLYNEQFFGPGTRLTVL.

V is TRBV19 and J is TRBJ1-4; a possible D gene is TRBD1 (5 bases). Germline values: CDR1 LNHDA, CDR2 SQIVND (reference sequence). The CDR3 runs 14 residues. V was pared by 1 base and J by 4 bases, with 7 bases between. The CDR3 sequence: CASSIGQFNEKLFF. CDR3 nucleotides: TGTGCCAGTAGTATAGGACAGTTTAATGAAAAACTGTTTTTT.

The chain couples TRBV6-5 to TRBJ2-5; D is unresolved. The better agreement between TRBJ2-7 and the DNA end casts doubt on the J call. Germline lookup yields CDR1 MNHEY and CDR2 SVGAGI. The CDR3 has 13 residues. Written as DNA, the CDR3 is TGTGCCAGCAGTTACCGACAATCCTACGAGCAGTACTTC. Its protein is CASSYRQSYEQYF.

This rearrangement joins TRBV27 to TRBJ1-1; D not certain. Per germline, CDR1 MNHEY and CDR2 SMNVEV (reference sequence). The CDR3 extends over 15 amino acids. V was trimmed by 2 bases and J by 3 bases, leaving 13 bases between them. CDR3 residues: CASSLRRLRDTEAFF. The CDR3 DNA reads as TGTGCCAGCAGTTTAAGGAGGTTAAGGGACACTGAAGCTTTCTTT.

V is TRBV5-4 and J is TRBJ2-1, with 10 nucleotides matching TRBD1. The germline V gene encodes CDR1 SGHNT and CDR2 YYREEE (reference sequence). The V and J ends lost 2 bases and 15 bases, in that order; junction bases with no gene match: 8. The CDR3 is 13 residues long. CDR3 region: CASSFRRQGARFF. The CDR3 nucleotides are TGTGCCAGCAGCTTTCGTAGACAGGGGGCGCGGTTCTTC.

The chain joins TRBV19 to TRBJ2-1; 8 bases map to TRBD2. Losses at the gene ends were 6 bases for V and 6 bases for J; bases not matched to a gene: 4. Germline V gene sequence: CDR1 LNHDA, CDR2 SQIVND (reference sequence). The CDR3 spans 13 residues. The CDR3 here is CASSYGLANEQFF. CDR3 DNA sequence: TGTGCCAGTAGCTACGGACTAGCCAATGAGCAGTTCTTC.

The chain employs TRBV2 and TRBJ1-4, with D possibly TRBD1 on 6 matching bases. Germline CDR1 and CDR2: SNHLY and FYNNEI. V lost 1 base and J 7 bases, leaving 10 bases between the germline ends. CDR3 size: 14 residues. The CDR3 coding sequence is TGTGCCAGCAGTGAAGGGGCCAGGGGTGAAAAACTGTTTTTT. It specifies CASSEGARGEKLFF.

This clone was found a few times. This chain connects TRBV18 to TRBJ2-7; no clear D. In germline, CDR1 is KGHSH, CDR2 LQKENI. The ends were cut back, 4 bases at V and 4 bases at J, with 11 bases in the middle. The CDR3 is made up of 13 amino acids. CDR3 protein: CASSLSERYEQYF. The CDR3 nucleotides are TGTGCCAGCTCACTCTCGGAGCGATACGAGCAGTACTTC.

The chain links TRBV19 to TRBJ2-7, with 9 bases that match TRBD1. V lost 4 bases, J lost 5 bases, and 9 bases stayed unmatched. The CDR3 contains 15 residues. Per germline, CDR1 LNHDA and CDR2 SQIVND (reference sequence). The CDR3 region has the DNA TGTGCCAGTAGTAAGGTAGGGACAGGGAAACACGAGCAGTACTTC. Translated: CASSKVGTGKHEQYF.

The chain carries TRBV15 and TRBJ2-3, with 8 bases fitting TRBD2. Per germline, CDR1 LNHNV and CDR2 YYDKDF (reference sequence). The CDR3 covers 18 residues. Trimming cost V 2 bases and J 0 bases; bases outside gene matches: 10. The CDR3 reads CATSRTLTSGISTDTQYF. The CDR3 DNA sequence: TGTGCCACCAGCAGAACACTTACTAGCGGAATAAGCACAGATACGCAGTATTTT.

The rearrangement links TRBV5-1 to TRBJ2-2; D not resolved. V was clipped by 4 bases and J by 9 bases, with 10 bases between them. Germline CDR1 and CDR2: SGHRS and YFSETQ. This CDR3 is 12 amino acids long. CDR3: CASSVTAWELFF. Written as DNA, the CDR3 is TGCGCCAGCAGCGTTACTGCGTGGGAGCTGTTTTTT.

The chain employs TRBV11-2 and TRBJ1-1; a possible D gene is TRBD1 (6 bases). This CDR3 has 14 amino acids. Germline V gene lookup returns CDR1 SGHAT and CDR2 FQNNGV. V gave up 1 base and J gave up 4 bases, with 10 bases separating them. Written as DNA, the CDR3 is TGTGCCAGCAGCTTAGTGGGGGCAGGCACTGAAGCTTTCTTT. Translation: CASSLVGAGTEAFF.